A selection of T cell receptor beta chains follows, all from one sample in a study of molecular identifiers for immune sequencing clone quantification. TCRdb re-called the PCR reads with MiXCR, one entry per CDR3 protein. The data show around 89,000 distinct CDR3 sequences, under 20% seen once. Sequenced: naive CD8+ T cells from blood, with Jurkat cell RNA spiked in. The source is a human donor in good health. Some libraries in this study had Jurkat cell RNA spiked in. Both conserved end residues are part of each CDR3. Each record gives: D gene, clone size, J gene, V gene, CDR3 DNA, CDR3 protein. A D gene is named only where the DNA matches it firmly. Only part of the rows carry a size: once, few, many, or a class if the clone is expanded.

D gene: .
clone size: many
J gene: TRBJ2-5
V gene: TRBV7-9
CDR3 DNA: TGTGCCAGCCATCCCGCAGGGCGTGGAGAGACCCAGTACTTC
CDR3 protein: CASHPAGRGETQYF

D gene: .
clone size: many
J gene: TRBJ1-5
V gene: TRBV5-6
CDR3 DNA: TGTGCCAGCAGCTTGTCGTATTGGGGTGGCAATCAGCCCCAGCATTTT
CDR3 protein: CASSLSYWGGNQPQHF

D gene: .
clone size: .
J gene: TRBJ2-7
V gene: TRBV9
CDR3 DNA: TGTGCCAGCAGCGTAGAGGGGGGACAGTCTCGGGACGAGCAGTACTTC
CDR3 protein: CASSVEGGQSRDEQYF

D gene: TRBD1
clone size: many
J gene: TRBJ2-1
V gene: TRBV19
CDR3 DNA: TGTGCCAGCCGGACAGGGTACAATGAGCAGTTCTTC
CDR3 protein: CASRTGYNEQFF

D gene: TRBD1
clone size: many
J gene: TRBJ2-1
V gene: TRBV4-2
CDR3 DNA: TGTGCCAGCAGCCAATTCGACAGGGGACATGAGCAGTTCTTC
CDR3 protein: CASSQFDRGHEQFF

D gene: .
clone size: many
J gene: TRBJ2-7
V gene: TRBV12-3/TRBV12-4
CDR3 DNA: TGTGCCAGCAGTTTTACAGTTTCCTACGAGCAGTACTTC
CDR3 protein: CASSFTVSYEQYF

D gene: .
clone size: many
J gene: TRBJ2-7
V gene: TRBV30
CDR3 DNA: TGTGCCTGGAGTGTATTCGGGGGACCCTACGAGCAGTACTTC
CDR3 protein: CAWSVFGGPYEQYF

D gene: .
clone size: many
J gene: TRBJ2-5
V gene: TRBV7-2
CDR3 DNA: TGTGCCAGCAGCTTGGGGGTTGGCGGACTGAGCGAGACCCAGTACTTC
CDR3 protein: CASSLGVGGLSETQYF

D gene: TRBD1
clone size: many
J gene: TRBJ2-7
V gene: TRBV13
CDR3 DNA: TGTGCCAGCAGCTCAACCGGGACAGGGGTCGAGCAGTACTTC
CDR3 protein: CASSSTGTGVEQYF

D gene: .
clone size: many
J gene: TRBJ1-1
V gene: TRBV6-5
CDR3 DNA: TGTGCCAGCAGTTACGGTGCGGGCTCTGAGGAAGCTTTCTTT
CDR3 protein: CASSYGAGSEEAFF

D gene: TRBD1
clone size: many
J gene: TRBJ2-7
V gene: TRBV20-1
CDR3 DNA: TGCAGTGCTAGATCCAGGGACAGGGGGCGTTTAGATTCCGAGCAGTACTTC
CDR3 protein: CSARSRDRGRLDSEQYF

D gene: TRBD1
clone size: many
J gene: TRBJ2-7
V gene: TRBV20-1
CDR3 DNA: TGCAGTGCCCGAGGGACAGATTACGAGCAGTACTTC
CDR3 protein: CSARGTDYEQYF

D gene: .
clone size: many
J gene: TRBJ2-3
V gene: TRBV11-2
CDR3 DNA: TGTGCCAGCAGCTTGGGCCTGGGATTCACAGATACGCAGTATTTT
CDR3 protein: CASSLGLGFTDTQYF

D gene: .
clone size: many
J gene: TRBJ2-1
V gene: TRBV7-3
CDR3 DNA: TGTGCCAGCAGCTTTTCGGGCCCCGATTACAATGAGCAGTTCTTC
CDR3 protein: CASSFSGPDYNEQFF

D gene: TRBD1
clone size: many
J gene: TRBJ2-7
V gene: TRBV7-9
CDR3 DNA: TGTGCCAGCAGCTTAGAGCCGGGACAGGGGTTCTTC
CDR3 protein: CASSLEPGQGFF

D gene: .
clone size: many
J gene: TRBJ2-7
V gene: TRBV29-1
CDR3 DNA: TGCAGCGTTGGGCGCCAGGAGGGTTCCTACGAGCAGTACTTC
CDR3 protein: CSVGRQEGSYEQYF

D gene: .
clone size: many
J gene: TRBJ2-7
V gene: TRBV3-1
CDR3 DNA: TGTGCCAGCAGCCAAGATATTGGCGGGACTGACGACGAGCAGTACTTC
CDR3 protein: CASSQDIGGTDDEQYF

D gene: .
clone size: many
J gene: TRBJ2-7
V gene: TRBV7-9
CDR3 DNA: TGTGCCAGCAGCTTAGCGCTAGGGGACGAGCAGTACTTC
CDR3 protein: CASSLALGDEQYF

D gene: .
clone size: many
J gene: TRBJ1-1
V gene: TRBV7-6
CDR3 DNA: TGTGCCAGCAGCTCCTTCAGTTGGCGCCCCAGGGACACTGAAGCTTTCTTT
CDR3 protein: CASSSFSWRPRDTEAFF

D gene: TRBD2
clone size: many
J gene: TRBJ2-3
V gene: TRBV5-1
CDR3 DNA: TGCGCCAGCAGCCCCAGACTAGCGGGGGCATTCGATACGCAGTATTTT
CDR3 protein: CASSPRLAGAFDTQYF

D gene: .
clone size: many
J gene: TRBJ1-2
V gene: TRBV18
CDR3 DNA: TGTGCCAGCTCGTCCGGGACGGATTTTTATGGCTACACCTTC
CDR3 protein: CASSSGTDFYGYTF

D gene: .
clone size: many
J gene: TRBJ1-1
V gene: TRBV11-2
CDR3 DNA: TGTGCCAGCAGCTTAGTGGTGGGGGCCCCTGAAGCTTTCTTT
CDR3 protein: CASSLVVGAPEAFF

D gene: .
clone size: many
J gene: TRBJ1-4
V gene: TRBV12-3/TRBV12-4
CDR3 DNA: TGTGCCAGCACCCGGAACCCCGGTGGTGAAAAACTGTTTTTT
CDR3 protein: CASTRNPGGEKLFF

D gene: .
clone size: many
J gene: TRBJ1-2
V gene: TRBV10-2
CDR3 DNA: TGCGCCAGCAGTGAGGAGGAATACTATGGCTACACCTTC
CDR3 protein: CASSEEEYYGYTF

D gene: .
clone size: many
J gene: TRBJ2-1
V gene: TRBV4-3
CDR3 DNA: TGCGCCAGCAGCCAAGCCTCAGACTCCGACAATGAGCAGTTCTTC
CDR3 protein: CASSQASDSDNEQFF

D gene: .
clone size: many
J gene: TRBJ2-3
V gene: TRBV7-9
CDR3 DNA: TGTGCCAGCAGCGCTCTGATTAGCACAGATACGCAGTATTTT
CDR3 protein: CASSALISTDTQYF

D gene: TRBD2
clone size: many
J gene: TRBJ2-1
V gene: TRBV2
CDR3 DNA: TGTGCCAGCAGTTCTACCGGGACTAGCGAAACCGGTGGCGTTGGTGAGCAGTTCTTC
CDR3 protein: CASSSTGTSETGGVGEQFF

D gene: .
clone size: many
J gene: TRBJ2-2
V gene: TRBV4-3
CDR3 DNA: TGCGCCAGCAGCCAAGATCACCAAGGGCTGAACACCGGGGAGCTGTTTTTT
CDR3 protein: CASSQDHQGLNTGELFF

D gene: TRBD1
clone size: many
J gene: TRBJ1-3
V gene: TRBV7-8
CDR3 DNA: TGTGCCAGCAGCTTAGTGACAGGGGCCTCTGGAAACACCATATATTTT
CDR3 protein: CASSLVTGASGNTIYF

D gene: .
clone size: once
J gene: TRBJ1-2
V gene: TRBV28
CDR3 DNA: TGTGCCAGCAGTTTTCAGGGGAACTACGACTACACCTTC
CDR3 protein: CASSFQGNYDYTF

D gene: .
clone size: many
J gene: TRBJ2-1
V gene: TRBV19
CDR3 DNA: TGTGCCAGTAGTAACCCATACAATGAGCAGTTCTTC
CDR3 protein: CASSNPYNEQFF

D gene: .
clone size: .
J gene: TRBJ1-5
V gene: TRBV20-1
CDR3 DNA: TGCAGTGCTAGAGTATTGGAAAATCAGCCCCAGCGTTTT
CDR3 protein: CSARVLENQPQRF

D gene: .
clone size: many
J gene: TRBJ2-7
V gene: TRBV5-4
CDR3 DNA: TGTGCCAGCAGCTTGGCGGACACCTACGAGCAGTACTTC
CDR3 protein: CASSLADTYEQYF

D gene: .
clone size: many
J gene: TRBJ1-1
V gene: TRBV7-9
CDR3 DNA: TGTGCCAGCAGCTCCCCGGGCCTTGAAGGGACTGAAGCTTTCTTT
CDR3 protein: CASSSPGLEGTEAFF

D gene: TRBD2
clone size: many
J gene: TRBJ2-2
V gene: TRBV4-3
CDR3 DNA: TGCGCCAGCAGCCAAGATCAGATCGCGGGAGTTGGGAACACCGGGGAGCTGTTTTTT
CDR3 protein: CASSQDQIAGVGNTGELFF

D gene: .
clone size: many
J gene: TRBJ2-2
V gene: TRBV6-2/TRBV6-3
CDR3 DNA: TGTGCCAGCAGAACCCCGGTGGGGAACACCGGGGAGCTGTTTTTT
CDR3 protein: CASRTPVGNTGELFF

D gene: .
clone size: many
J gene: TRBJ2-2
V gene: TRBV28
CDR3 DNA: TGTGCCAGCAGTCCACCCACGGTCCAACCCACCGGGGAGCTGTTTTTT
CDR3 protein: CASSPPTVQPTGELFF

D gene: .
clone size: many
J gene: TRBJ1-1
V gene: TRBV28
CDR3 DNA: TGTGCCAGCAGCCTGTGGGGGGCTGCAGAAGCTTTCTTT
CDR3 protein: CASSLWGAAEAFF

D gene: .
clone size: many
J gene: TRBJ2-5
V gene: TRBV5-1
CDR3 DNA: TGCGCCAGCAGCTCAAGGCGCACCCCAGAGACCCAGTACTTC
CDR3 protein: CASSSRRTPETQYF

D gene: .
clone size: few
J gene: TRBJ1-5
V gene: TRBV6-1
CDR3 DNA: TGTGCCAGCAGTGAATCCCGGTTCGGAGTGTATCAGCCCCAGCATTTT
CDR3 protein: CASSESRFGVYQPQHF

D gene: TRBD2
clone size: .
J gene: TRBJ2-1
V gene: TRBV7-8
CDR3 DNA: TGTGCCAGCAGCCCCTCCAGCAGACTAGCGGGAGCCTACAATGAGCAGTTCTTC
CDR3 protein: CASSPSSRLAGAYNEQFF

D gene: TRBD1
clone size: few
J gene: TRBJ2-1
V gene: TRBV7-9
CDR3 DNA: TGTGCCAGCAGGACAGGGGACATTGCTGTGTCCTACAATGAGCAGTTCTTC
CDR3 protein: CASRTGDIAVSYNEQFF

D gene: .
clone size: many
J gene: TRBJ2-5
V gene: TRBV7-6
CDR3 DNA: TGTGCCAGCAGCTTAAACCCGGGAACCCAAGAGACCCAGTACTTC
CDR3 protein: CASSLNPGTQETQYF

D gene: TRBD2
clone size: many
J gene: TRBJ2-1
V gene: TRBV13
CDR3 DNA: TGTGCCAGCAGCTTAGCACGGGGAGGGCCGTTGGATGAGCAGTTCTTC
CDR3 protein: CASSLARGGPLDEQFF

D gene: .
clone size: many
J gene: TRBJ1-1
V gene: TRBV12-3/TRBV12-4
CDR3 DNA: TGTGCCAGCTCAGGGACATCCTACACTGAAGCTTTCTTT
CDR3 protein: CASSGTSYTEAFF

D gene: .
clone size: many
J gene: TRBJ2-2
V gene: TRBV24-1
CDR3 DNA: TGTGCCACCAGTGTAAAGAACACCGGGGAGCTGTTTTTT
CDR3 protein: CATSVKNTGELFF

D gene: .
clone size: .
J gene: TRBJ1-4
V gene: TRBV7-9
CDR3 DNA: TGTGCCAGCAGCTCCGGACAGACTAATGAAAAACTGTTTTTT
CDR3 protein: CASSSGQTNEKLFF

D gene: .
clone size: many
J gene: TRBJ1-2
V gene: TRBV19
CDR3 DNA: TGTGCCAGTAGGGGGACGGGTCCCTATGGCTACACCTTC
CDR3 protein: CASRGTGPYGYTF

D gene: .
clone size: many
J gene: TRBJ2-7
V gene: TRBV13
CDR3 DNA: TGTGCCAGCAGCCCAGTGGCAGGCCCTGGGCAGTACTTC
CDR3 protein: CASSPVAGPGQYF

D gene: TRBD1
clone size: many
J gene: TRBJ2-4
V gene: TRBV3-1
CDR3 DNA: TGTGCCAGCAGCCCACAGGGGGCAATAGGCAAAAACATTCAGTACTTC
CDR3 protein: CASSPQGAIGKNIQYF

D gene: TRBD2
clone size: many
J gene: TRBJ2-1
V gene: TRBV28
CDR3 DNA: TGTGCCAGCACCGTGGCGGGAGGCCACGGAGGATGGAATGAGCAGTTCTTC
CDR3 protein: CASTVAGGHGGWNEQFF

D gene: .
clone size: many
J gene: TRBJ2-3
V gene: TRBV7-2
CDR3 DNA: TGTGCCAGCAGCGCGAACCGGGACTCTCCCGGTCGGGATACGCAGTATTTT
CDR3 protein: CASSANRDSPGRDTQYF

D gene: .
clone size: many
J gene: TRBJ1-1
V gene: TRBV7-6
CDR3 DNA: TGTGCCAGCAGCTTATCTGGGGTCACTGAAGCTTTCTTT
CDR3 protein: CASSLSGVTEAFF

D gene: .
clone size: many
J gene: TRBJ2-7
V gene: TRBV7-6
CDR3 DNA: TGTGCCAGCAGCTTAGGGGCCCCGACGGGATCCTTCTCCTACGAGCAGTACTTC
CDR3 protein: CASSLGAPTGSFSYEQYF

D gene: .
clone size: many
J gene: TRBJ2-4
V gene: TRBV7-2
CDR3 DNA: TGTGCCAGCAGCTTAGTTGTCGGGGACATTCAGTACTTC
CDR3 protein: CASSLVVGDIQYF